This T cell receptor (beta chain) originates from a study of shared clonotypes between healthy human individuals. Only in-frame clones appear in the TCRdb table, and some are missing; sequencing was by immunoSEQ multiplex PCR. The sample yields about 2.4 million clones, approximately 90% seen once. J was trimmed by 0 bases and V by 3 bases; bases with no gene match: 8. The length of the CDR3 is 16 residues. Germline V gene lookup returns CDR1 KGHSH and CDR2 LQKENI. The sequenced material came from naive CD4+ T cells sorted from blood. This sample's subset: CD45RA+ positively selected. The TCR originated in a man aged 18 to 35 in good health. The chain carries TRBV18 and TRBJ2-7, with 7 positions matching TRBD2. Here the CDR3 reads CASSPVAGDSSYEQYF. The CDR3 DNA reads TGTGCCAGCTCACCCGTAGCGGGTGACAGCTCCTACGAGCAGTACTTC.